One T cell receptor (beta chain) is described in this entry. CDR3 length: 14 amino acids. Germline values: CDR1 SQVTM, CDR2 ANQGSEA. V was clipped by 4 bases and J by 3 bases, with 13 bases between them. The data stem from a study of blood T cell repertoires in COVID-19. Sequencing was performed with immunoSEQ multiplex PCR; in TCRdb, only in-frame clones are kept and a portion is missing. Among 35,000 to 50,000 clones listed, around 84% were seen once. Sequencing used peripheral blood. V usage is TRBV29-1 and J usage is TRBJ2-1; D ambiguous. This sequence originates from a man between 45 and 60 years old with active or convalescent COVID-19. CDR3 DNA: TGCAGCGTTGTAGAGGTACGACACTACAATGAGCAGTTCTTC. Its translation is CSVVEVRHYNEQFF.